The clone carrying this TCR beta chain came up a few times. Germline and junction disagree at one end, which may indicate a read error. CDR3 size: 14 residues. Germline CDR1 reads ENHRY; CDR2 reads SYGVKD. The data belong to a study of T cells in Graves' hyperthyroidism and ophthalmopathy. Regions amplified from RNA transcripts were the TCR beta CDR3 regions. First-round RT-PCR of the TCR CDR3 relied on the HTBI primer set. TCRdb ran MiXCR on the multiplex PCR reads and lists one entry per CDR3 protein. Counted here are around 300,000 distinct CDR3 sequences, over 20% occurring once; the ten biggest clones make up 64%.

The sequencing sample was made of blood. The TCR sequence derives from a man younger than 40 with Graves' ophthalmopathy. The chain employs TRBV10-3 and TRBJ1-1; a possible D gene is TRBD1 (5 bases). The CDR3 DNA follows: TGTACCATCAGAGAAGACAGACTGAACACTGAAGCTTTCTTT. This gives the protein CTIREDRLNTEAFF.